These T cell receptor beta chains were read from a single sample in a study of T-cell memory formation after mild COVID-19. MiXCR, applied by TCRdb to the 5' RACE reads, yields one record per CDR3 protein. This repertoire shows about 150,000 distinct CDR3 sequences, more than 14% found once; its top ten account for roughly an eighth. Sequenced sample: PBMCs or a T cell subset sorted from them (not recorded which). These receptors all come from an adult woman who had mild COVID-19 (a few samples of this study predate the infection). Cell type and time point are not known. Each CDR3 is given with its conserved first and last residue. D genes are given only for firm matches. Size tells how often a clone was seen (once, few, many) or the class of an expanded clone, and some rows leave it out.

J gene: TRBJ2-3; V gene: TRBV7-2; clone size: few; D gene: .; CDR3 protein: CAISRAGWTDTQYF; CDR3 DNA: TGTGCCATCAGCCGAGCGGGCTGGACAGATACGCAGTATTTT
J gene: TRBJ2-1; V gene: TRBV5-1; clone size: .; D gene: TRBD2; CDR3 protein: CASSLIVLAGSNEQFF; CDR3 DNA: TGCGCCAGCAGCCTGATCGTGCTAGCGGGGTCCAATGAGCAGTTCTTC
J gene: TRBJ2-1; V gene: TRBV11-2; clone size: once; D gene: .; CDR3 protein: CASMEEVLYNEQLF; CDR3 DNA: TGTGCCAGCATGGAAGAGGTCCTTTACAATGAGCAGTTATTC
J gene: TRBJ1-1; V gene: TRBV6-6; clone size: many; D gene: .; CDR3 protein: CASSTGYHGEAFF; CDR3 DNA: TGTGCCAGCAGTACGGGTTACCACGGCGAAGCTTTCTTT
J gene: TRBJ2-1; V gene: TRBV11-1; clone size: few; D gene: .; CDR3 protein: CATVGHGHLGNNEQFF; CDR3 DNA: TGTGCCACCGTAGGGCATGGGCACTTGGGAAACAATGAGCAGTTCTTC
J gene: TRBJ2-1; V gene: TRBV12-3/TRBV12-4; clone size: .; D gene: .; CDR3 protein: CAIRTLNEQFF; CDR3 DNA: TGTGCCATTCGGACTCTCAATGAGCAGTTCTTC
J gene: TRBJ2-7; V gene: TRBV10-3; clone size: few; D gene: TRBD2; CDR3 protein: CAISEIAGDGTEQYF; CDR3 DNA: TGTGCCATCAGTGAGATCGCGGGAGACGGGACCGAGCAGTACTTC
J gene: TRBJ2-3; V gene: TRBV2; clone size: few; D gene: .; CDR3 protein: CASRRGYRSTDTQYF; CDR3 DNA: TGTGCCAGCAGGAGAGGGTACAGGTCCACAGATACGCAGTATTTT
J gene: TRBJ2-3; V gene: TRBV11-2; clone size: .; D gene: .; CDR3 protein: CASSLDPSNTDTQYF; CDR3 DNA: TGTGCCAGCAGCTTAGACCCCTCTAACACAGATACGCAGTATTTT
J gene: TRBJ2-5; V gene: TRBV11-2; clone size: many; D gene: .; CDR3 protein: CASSSPGAGIQETQYF; CDR3 DNA: TGTGCCAGCAGCTCACCCGGGGCAGGGATCCAAGAGACCCAGTACTTC
J gene: TRBJ1-5; V gene: TRBV2; clone size: many; D gene: .; CDR3 protein: CASRWDRDQPQHF; CDR3 DNA: TGTGCCAGCAGGTGGGATAGGGATCAGCCCCAGCATTTT
J gene: TRBJ1-2; V gene: TRBV24-1; clone size: .; D gene: .; CDR3 protein: CATSDQGDGTTSYGYTF; CDR3 DNA: TGTGCCACCAGTGACCAAGGGGACGGAACCACGTCCTATGGCTACACCTTC
J gene: TRBJ1-5; V gene: TRBV2; clone size: many; D gene: .; CDR3 protein: CASRHQGRSSNQPQHF; CDR3 DNA: TGTGCCAGCAGGCACCAGGGACGGAGTAGCAATCAGCCCCAGCATTTT
J gene: TRBJ2-5; V gene: TRBV5-1; clone size: few; D gene: TRBD1; CDR3 protein: CASSHRGPQETQYF; CDR3 DNA: TGCGCCAGCAGCCACAGGGGACCCCAAGAGACCCAGTACTTC
J gene: TRBJ2-1; V gene: TRBV29-1; clone size: once; D gene: .; CDR3 protein: CSVSRVHEQFF; CDR3 DNA: TGCAGCGTGTCCAGGGTACATGAGCAGTTCTTC
J gene: TRBJ2-2; V gene: TRBV5-1; clone size: few; D gene: .; CDR3 protein: CASSQRGLSNTGELFF; CDR3 DNA: TGCGCCAGCAGCCAAAGGGGATTGTCGAACACCGGGGAGCTGTTTTTT
J gene: TRBJ2-1; V gene: TRBV7-6; clone size: .; D gene: .; CDR3 protein: CASSFPGPGLPEQFF; CDR3 DNA: TGTGCCAGCAGCTTTCCAGGGCCCGGTTTACCTGAGCAGTTCTTC
J gene: TRBJ1-1; V gene: TRBV20-1; clone size: .; D gene: .; CDR3 protein: CSARDTTVGTEAFF; CDR3 DNA: TGCAGTGCTAGAGATACGACAGTAGGTACTGAAGCTTTCTTT
J gene: TRBJ1-1; V gene: TRBV29-1; clone size: few; D gene: .; CDR3 protein: CSVEDHASDTEAFF; CDR3 DNA: TGCAGCGTTGAAGATCATGCGTCGGACACTGAAGCTTTCTTT
J gene: TRBJ2-7; V gene: TRBV28; clone size: few; D gene: TRBD2; CDR3 protein: CASSPGAGVSYEQYF; CDR3 DNA: TGTGCCAGCAGTCCTGGCGCGGGAGTAAGCTACGAGCAGTACTTC
J gene: TRBJ2-3; V gene: TRBV12-3/TRBV12-4; clone size: few; D gene: .; CDR3 protein: CASSLSRDTQYF; CDR3 DNA: TGTGCCAGCAGTTTAAGTAGGGATACGCAGTATTTT
J gene: TRBJ2-7; V gene: TRBV6-6; clone size: few; D gene: .; CDR3 protein: CASSYSEVYEQYF; CDR3 DNA: TGTGCCAGCAGTTACTCGGAGGTTTACGAGCAGTACTTC
J gene: TRBJ2-1; V gene: TRBV6-5; clone size: .; D gene: TRBD1; CDR3 protein: CASSPGWDSHYNEQFF; CDR3 DNA: TGTGCCAGCAGTCCTGGTTGGGACAGTCATTACAATGAGCAGTTCTTC
J gene: TRBJ2-3; V gene: TRBV5-1; clone size: once; D gene: TRBD2; CDR3 protein: CASSPPTSGGDTDTQYF; CDR3 DNA: TGCGCCAGCAGCCCTCCGACTAGCGGGGGGGATACAGATACGCAGTATTTT
J gene: TRBJ2-4; V gene: TRBV29-1; clone size: .; D gene: .; CDR3 protein: CSASGGLAKNIQYF; CDR3 DNA: TGCAGCGCCTCCGGGGGGCTAGCCAAAAACATTCAGTACTTC
J gene: TRBJ1-2; V gene: TRBV5-8; clone size: .; D gene: .; CDR3 protein: CASSSVGYTF; CDR3 DNA: TGTGCCAGCAGCTCGGTGGGCTACACCTTC
J gene: TRBJ2-6; V gene: TRBV7-9; clone size: few; D gene: .; CDR3 protein: CASSPHRVSVSSGANVLTF; CDR3 DNA: TGTGCCAGCAGCCCACATAGGGTCAGTGTGAGCTCTGGGGCCAACGTCCTGACTTTC
J gene: TRBJ1-2; V gene: TRBV24-1; clone size: few; D gene: .; CDR3 protein: CATSDDRSYGYTF; CDR3 DNA: TGTGCCACCAGTGACGACAGGTCCTATGGCTACACCTTC
J gene: TRBJ2-7; V gene: TRBV2; clone size: few; D gene: TRBD2; CDR3 protein: CASTRLAGGNYEQYF; CDR3 DNA: TGTGCCAGCACCCGACTAGCGGGAGGTAACTACGAGCAGTACTTC
J gene: TRBJ1-2; V gene: TRBV12-3/TRBV12-4; clone size: few; D gene: .; CDR3 protein: CASTLGPSYGYTF; CDR3 DNA: TGTGCCAGCACCTTGGGACCCTCCTATGGCTACACCTTC
J gene: TRBJ1-2; V gene: TRBV9; clone size: .; D gene: .; CDR3 protein: CASSGTANYGYTF; CDR3 DNA: TGTGCCAGCAGCGGGACGGCAAACTATGGCTACACCTTC
J gene: TRBJ2-1; V gene: TRBV29-1; clone size: few; D gene: TRBD2; CDR3 protein: CSVGRAGADEQFF; CDR3 DNA: TGCAGCGTGGGCCGAGCGGGAGCTGATGAGCAGTTCTTC
J gene: TRBJ2-7; V gene: TRBV2; clone size: few; D gene: TRBD1; CDR3 protein: CASCLQGASCEQYF; CDR3 DNA: TGTGCCAGCTGCTTACAGGGGGCTTCTTGCGAGCAGTACTTC
J gene: TRBJ1-6; V gene: TRBV11-2; clone size: few; D gene: .; CDR3 protein: CASSLGGGKSPLHF; CDR3 DNA: TGTGCCAGCAGCTTAGGTGGGGGGAAGTCACCCCTCCACTTT
J gene: TRBJ2-7; V gene: TRBV9; clone size: .; D gene: TRBD1; CDR3 protein: CASSASGQGPYEQYF; CDR3 DNA: TGTGCCAGCAGCGCCTCTGGACAGGGTCCCTACGAGCAGTACTTC
J gene: TRBJ1-4; V gene: TRBV11-2; clone size: few; D gene: TRBD1; CDR3 protein: CASSLRGQRLNEKLFF; CDR3 DNA: TGTGCCAGCAGCTTAAGGGGGCAGCGCCTTAATGAAAAACTGTTTTTT
J gene: TRBJ1-3; V gene: TRBV9; clone size: few; D gene: .; CDR3 protein: CASSLSTQSGNTIYF; CDR3 DNA: TGTGCCAGCAGCCTCTCGACCCAGTCTGGAAACACCATATATTTT
J gene: TRBJ2-7; V gene: TRBV20-1; clone size: few; D gene: TRBD2; CDR3 protein: CSARGEVAGVQEQYF; CDR3 DNA: TGCAGTGCTAGAGGAGAGGTAGCGGGGGTTCAGGAGCAGTACTTC
J gene: TRBJ2-3; V gene: TRBV6-2/TRBV6-3; clone size: .; D gene: TRBD2; CDR3 protein: CASSYLAGGPVGTDTQYF; CDR3 DNA: TGTGCCAGCAGTTACTTGGCGGGAGGGCCTGTTGGCACAGATACGCAGTATTTT
J gene: TRBJ2-5; V gene: TRBV27; clone size: few; D gene: TRBD1; CDR3 protein: CASSSFSRGLGETQYF; CDR3 DNA: TGTGCCAGCAGTTCCTTTAGCAGGGGGCTCGGAGAGACCCAGTACTTC
J gene: TRBJ2-1; V gene: TRBV20-1; clone size: .; D gene: .; CDR3 protein: CSARDQEKAIEQFF; CDR3 DNA: TGCAGTGCTAGAGATCAAGAGAAGGCCATCGAGCAGTTCTTC
J gene: TRBJ1-1; V gene: TRBV12-3/TRBV12-4; clone size: .; D gene: TRBD1; CDR3 protein: CASSSTGNIEAFF; CDR3 DNA: TGTGCCAGCAGTTCGACAGGGAACATAGAAGCTTTCTTT
J gene: TRBJ2-3; V gene: TRBV12-3/TRBV12-4; clone size: few; D gene: .; CDR3 protein: CASRPRNRADTQYF; CDR3 DNA: TGTGCCAGCAGACCACGTAACAGGGCAGATACGCAGTATTTT
J gene: TRBJ1-5; V gene: TRBV7-9; clone size: once; D gene: .; CDR3 protein: CASSFEGCQPQHF; CDR3 DNA: TGTGCCAGCAGCTTCGAGGGGTGTCAGCCCCAGCATTTT
J gene: TRBJ2-1; V gene: TRBV5-6; clone size: few; D gene: .; CDR3 protein: CASSSEGDEQFF; CDR3 DNA: TGTGCCAGCAGCTCGGAGGGGGATGAGCAGTTCTTC
J gene: TRBJ2-2; V gene: TRBV12-3/TRBV12-4; clone size: few; D gene: .; CDR3 protein: CASSLREQTGELFF; CDR3 DNA: TGTGCCAGCAGTTTACGGGAACAAACCGGGGAGCTGTTTTTT
J gene: TRBJ1-2; V gene: TRBV7-2; clone size: few; D gene: TRBD1; CDR3 protein: CASSLETGNRGYTF; CDR3 DNA: TGTGCCAGCAGCTTAGAGACAGGGAACCGTGGCTACACCTTC
J gene: TRBJ2-5; V gene: TRBV24-1; clone size: few; D gene: TRBD1; CDR3 protein: CATSAPDRGGMETQYF; CDR3 DNA: TGTGCCACCAGTGCTCCGGACAGGGGCGGTATGGAGACCCAGTACTTC
J gene: TRBJ1-1; V gene: TRBV5-6; clone size: few; D gene: .; CDR3 protein: CASSPGGPAFAFF; CDR3 DNA: TGTGCCAGCAGCCCCGGGGGGCCAGCGTTCGCTTTCTTT
J gene: TRBJ2-2; V gene: TRBV29-1; clone size: .; D gene: .; CDR3 protein: CSVGKTGNTGELFF; CDR3 DNA: TGCAGCGTGGGGAAGACAGGGAACACCGGGGAGCTGTTTTTT
J gene: TRBJ1-2; V gene: TRBV14; clone size: .; D gene: .; CDR3 protein: CASSLLDRGYTF; CDR3 DNA: TGTGCCAGCAGCCTCCTAGACAGAGGCTACACCTTC
J gene: TRBJ2-1; V gene: TRBV5-1; clone size: .; D gene: .; CDR3 protein: CASSFSSWEMQFF; CDR3 DNA: TGCGCCAGCAGCTTCAGTTCCTGGGAGATGCAGTTCTTC
J gene: TRBJ2-1; V gene: TRBV20-1; clone size: .; D gene: .; CDR3 protein: CSASLSTGKLNEQFF; CDR3 DNA: TGCAGTGCTAGTCTCTCCACCGGGAAATTGAATGAGCAGTTCTTC
J gene: TRBJ2-2; V gene: TRBV7-9; clone size: .; D gene: TRBD2; CDR3 protein: CASSWAGGQNTGELFF; CDR3 DNA: TGTGCCAGCAGCTGGGCGGGAGGGCAAAACACCGGGGAGCTGTTTTTT
J gene: TRBJ1-5; V gene: TRBV12-3/TRBV12-4; clone size: few; D gene: .; CDR3 protein: CASSSQGTSNQPQHF; CDR3 DNA: TGTGCCAGCAGTTCTCAGGGGACTAGCAATCAGCCCCAGCATTTT